The 6 T cell receptor beta chains below all came from one sample that was sequenced in a study of CD8+ T cells in alopecia areata. Extraction of RNA preceded its reverse transcription into cDNA, which served as the sequencing template. TCRdb keeps only in-frame clones here, not all; method: immunoSEQ multiplex PCR. The table has about 130,000 clones, approximately 49% seen once; the top ten hold around a sixth. The starting material was CD8+ T cells sorted from blood, obtained at week 0. The receptors were gathered from a human donor with alopecia areata.

The sample holds a few counts of this clone. V is TRBV15 and J is TRBJ1-2; D not resolved. CDR1 and CDR2 from the germline V gene are LNHNV and YYDKDF (reference sequence). The CDR3 is 16 amino acids. Trimming stripped 0 bases from V and 3 bases from J, with 14 bases between. The CDR3 spells CATSRDRAGTHYGYTF. Written as DNA, the CDR3 is TGTGCCACCAGCAGAGACCGAGCCGGCACCCACTATGGCTACACCTTC.

The V gene is TRBV4-2, the J gene TRBJ2-3, with unresolved D. The length of the CDR3 is 16 residues. V shed 0 bases and J shed 2 bases, with 12 bases lying between them. CDR1 LGHNA and CDR2 YNFKEQ come from the germline V gene. CDR3 in DNA: TGTGCCAGCAGCCAAGAGAGATTGGTAAACACAGATACGCAGTATTTT. Translating gives CASSQERLVNTDTQYF.

Only a few counts were recorded for this clone. The chain uses TRBV29-1 and TRBJ1-1; D perhaps matches TRBD1 (5 bases). The CDR3 has 15 residues. From germline, CDR1 is SQVTM and CDR2 ANQGSEA. Trimming cost V 4 bases and J 1 base, with 16 bases left between them. The CDR3 DNA reads TGCAGCGTTGTATCCATCGGACAAGAGAACACTGAAGCTTTCTTT. Its protein is CSVVSIGQENTEAFF.

The genes are TRBV2 and TRBJ2-7; D not resolved. V was shortened by 3 bases and J by 2 bases, with 8 bases between the two germline ends. The length of the CDR3 is 13 residues. Per germline, CDR1 SNHLY and CDR2 FYNNEI. The DNA of the CDR3 is TGTGCCAGCAGTGAGACTTCTGCCTACGAGCAGTACTTC. Amino acid sequence: CASSETSAYEQYF.

V is TRBV9 and J is TRBJ2-7; a possible D gene is TRBD2 (5 bases). Trimming took 2 bases from V and 0 from J, leaving 12 bases between them. Germline V gene data show CDR1 as SGDLS and CDR2 as YYNGEE. CDR3 length equals 15 residues. The CDR3 loop reads CASSVSREGSYEQYF. The DNA for the CDR3 is TGTGCCAGCAGCGTCTCTCGCGAGGGCTCCTACGAGCAGTACTTC.

The chain is built from TRBV6-6 and TRBJ2-5, with D hard to call. The last part of the DNA fits TRBJ2-7 better; the J call may be wrong. There are 13 residues in the CDR3. Germline CDR1 MNHNY, CDR2 SVGAGI (reference sequence). Written as DNA, the CDR3 is TGTGCCAGCAGTTACCAGGTGATGGACGAGCAGTACTTC. Translated, it gives CASSYQVMDEQYF.